The next 27 T cell receptor beta chains were all read from a single sample in a study of blood T cell repertoires in COVID-19. Assay used: immunoSEQ multiplex PCR; TCRdb lists only in-frame clones, some missing. The repertoire holds a few hundred thousand clones, with roughly 85% as singletons. Sample: peripheral blood. The source is a woman in her seventies with COVID-19, enrolled during active disease.

This sequence joins TRBV25-1 and TRBJ1-2; D perhaps matches TRBD1 (6 bases). Germline assignment: CDR1 MGHDK and CDR2 SYGVNS. V was pared by 2 bases and J by 8 bases, with 15 bases between. The CDR3 contains 14 residues. The CDR3 sequence is CASSELGRGRGYTF. The CDR3 DNA follows: TGTGCCAGCAGTGAACTCGGCAGGGGAAGAGGCTACACCTTC.

The rearrangement joins TRBV6-5 to TRBJ1-5; D not certain. The CDR3 consists of 14 residues. Trimming removed 6 bases at V and 5 bases at J, with 14 bases between. From germline, CDR1 is MNHEY and CDR2 SVGAGI. The CDR3 DNA follows: TGTGCCAGCAGAAAGGAACGGGAAGATCAGCCCCAGCATTTT. Protein: CASRKEREDQPQHF.

V is TRBV5-1 and J is TRBJ2-2; 9 bases agree with TRBD1. The germline V gene encodes CDR1 SGHRS and CDR2 YFSETQ. The V and J ends lost 2 bases and 7 bases, in that order; junction bases with no gene match: 6. This CDR3 has 15 amino acids. The CDR3 DNA sequence: TGCGCCAGCAGCTTAGGGGACAGGGCCAACGGGGAGCTGTTTTTT. This gives the protein CASSLGDRANGELFF.

The chain couples TRBV7-2 to TRBJ1-2; no clear D gene. CDR3 length: 14 amino acids. Germline CDR1 is SGHTA and CDR2 is FQGNSA. The V end lost 1 base, the J end lost 8 bases, and 14 bases lay between the germline ends. CDR3 coding DNA: TGTGCCAGCAGCTTAGGGTTGACGGGAAGCGGCTACACCTTC. Translated: CASSLGLTGSGYTF. The whole variable domain, remainder taken from reference TRBV7-2 and TRBJ1-2, is GAGVSQSPSNKVTEKGKDVELRCDPISGHTALYWYRQSLGQGLEFLIYFQGNSAPDKSGLPSDRFSAERTGGSVSTLTIQRTQQEDSAVYLCASSLGLTGSGYTFGSGTRLTVV.

The V gene is TRBV7-2, the J gene TRBJ1-1, with a tentative D call TRBD1 (5 bases). V was clipped by 6 bases and J by 3 bases, with 17 bases between them. Germline assignment: CDR1 SGHTA and CDR2 FQGNSA. The CDR3 is made up of 15 amino acids. Written as DNA, the CDR3 is TGTGCCAGCAGTTCCACCGTGGGGCTTTACACTGAAGCTTTCTTT. The encoded protein is CASSSTVGLYTEAFF.

V and J are TRBV4-1 and TRBJ2-5; D perhaps matches TRBD2 (6 bases). Germline values: CDR1 MGHRA, CDR2 YSYEKL. V was trimmed by 4 bases and J by 5 bases, leaving 14 bases between them. This CDR3 comprises 14 residues. The DNA of the CDR3 is TGCGCCAGCAGCCCGGGAGCTAGACATGAGACCCAGTACTTC. Translating gives CASSPGARHETQYF.

The chain recombines TRBV3-1 (or the pseudogene TRBV3-2) with TRBJ1-1, with 10 nucleotides matching TRBD1. The CDR3 is 17 amino acids. From germline, CDR1 is LGHDT and CDR2 YNNKEL (reference sequence). J lost 4 bases, V lost 2 bases, and 10 bases had no gene match. The CDR3 protein is CASSQRTGQGFGTEAFF. The CDR3 DNA reads as TGTGCCAGCAGCCAACGCACGGGACAGGGGTTCGGCACTGAAGCTTTCTTT.

The chain couples TRBV19 to TRBJ2-2; 14 bases agree with TRBD2. CDR3 length: 17 amino acids. V lost 7 bases, J lost 5 bases, and 9 bases stayed unmatched. Per germline, CDR1 LNHDA and CDR2 SQIVND (reference sequence). The CDR3 sequence is CASTLGLAGVLTGELFF. For the CDR3, the DNA is TGTGCCAGTACCTTGGGACTAGCGGGAGTTCTAACCGGGGAGCTGTTTTTT.

The chain carries TRBV19 and TRBJ1-5; D uncertain. CDR3 length: 17 amino acids. V lost 5 bases to trimming and J lost 2 bases, with 19 bases between them. Looked up from germline, CDR1 is LNHDA and CDR2 is SQIVND (reference sequence). CDR3 sequence (DNA): TGTGCCAGTAGTCCCTTACTAGACCGGGAGGGCAATCAGCCCCAGCATTTT. Protein sequence: CASSPLLDREGNQPQHF.

This chain uses TRBV7-9 with TRBJ2-1; 9 nucleotides agree with TRBD1. The CDR3 is made up of 14 amino acids. The V gene's germline CDR1 is SEHNR and CDR2 FQNEAQ (reference sequence). J lost 7 bases, V lost 3 bases, and 4 bases had no gene match. CDR3 sequence reads: CASSLRQGVNEQFF. The CDR3, as DNA: TGTGCCAGCAGCTTGAGACAGGGGGTTAATGAGCAGTTCTTC.

This sequence joins TRBV30 and TRBJ2-3; 7 bases align to TRBD1. CDR1 and CDR2 from the germline V gene are GTSNPN and SVGIG (reference sequence). The CDR3 covers 13 residues. The J segment lost 3 bases and the V segment lost 8 bases, leaving 8 bases of the junction unmatched. The CDR3 coding sequence is TGTGCCGGCCACAGGGGCTCGACAGATACGCAGTATTTT. Its protein is CAGHRGSTDTQYF.

The chain couples TRBV3-1 (or the pseudogene TRBV3-2) to TRBJ2-7; TRBD1 aligns across 9 bases. Germline V gives CDR1 LGHDT, CDR2 YNNKEL (reference sequence). Losses at the gene ends were 1 base for V and 4 bases for J; bases not matched to a gene: 5. The CDR3 has 15 amino acids. The CDR3 bases are TGTGCCAGCAGCCAAGTAGGGACAGGGTTATACGAGCAGTACTTC. This codes for CASSQVGTGLYEQYF.

This clone was picked up a small number of times. The chain combines TRBV19 with TRBJ1-2; D call uncertain. CDR3 length equals 13 residues. V lost 7 bases and J 8 bases, leaving 17 bases between the germline ends. Per the germline V gene, CDR1 is LNHDA and CDR2 is SQIVND (reference sequence). The CDR3 coding sequence is TGTGCCAGTACGCGTAGCCTAGTACGCGGCTACACCTTC. This gives the protein CASTRSLVRGYTF. The complete variable domain, with remaining parts taken from reference TRBV19 and TRBJ1-2, reads DGGITQSPKYLFRKEGQNVTLSCEQNLNHDAMYWYRQDPGQGLRLIYYSQIVNDFQKGDIAEGYSVSREKKESFPLTVTSAQKNPTAFYLCASTRSLVRGYTFGSGTRLTVV.

The J gene is TRBJ1-4, the V gene TRBV9; 7 nucleotides align to TRBD1. Trimming removed 2 bases from V and 5 bases from J; junction bases left unmatched: 6. CDR1 is SGDLS, CDR2 YYNGEE, per germline. The CDR3 is made up of 15 amino acids. CDR3 protein: CASSVTGEYNEKLFF. The CDR3 DNA reads TGTGCCAGCAGCGTCACAGGGGAGTACAATGAAAAACTGTTTTTT.

This clone is a singleton in its sample. The rearrangement joins TRBV5-4 to TRBJ2-1, with 7 bases fitting TRBD1. Germline V gene sequence: CDR1 SGHNT, CDR2 YYREEE (reference sequence). V lost 3 bases and J lost 5; bases outside the gene matches: 5. This CDR3 is built from 14 residues. The CDR3 sequence is CASSSGTVNNEQFF. CDR3 sequence (DNA): TGTGCCAGCAGCTCCGGGACAGTTAACAATGAGCAGTTCTTC.

This clone was found once. V gene TRBV4-3 combines with J gene TRBJ2-7; 7 nucleotides agree with TRBD1. V gave up 0 bases and J gave up 2 bases; unmatched junction bases: 1. The CDR3 is made up of 14 amino acids. Germline V lookup: CDR1 LGHNA, CDR2 YSLEER. CDR3 sequence: CASSQDRGTYEQYF. Here the CDR3 DNA reads TGCGCCAGCAGCCAAGACAGGGGGACCTACGAGCAGTACTTC.

The chain employs TRBV5-4 and TRBJ2-7; D unclear. The CDR3 loop spans 16 amino acids. Germline lookup yields CDR1 SGHNT and CDR2 YYREEE (reference sequence). V gave up 0 bases and J gave up 5 bases, with 18 bases separating them. The CDR3 DNA reads as TGTGCCAGCAGCTTGGAACCGGTCCTCTCGTTTGACGAGCAGTACTTC. It yields the protein CASSLEPVLSFDEQYF.

The rearrangement uses TRBV21-1 and TRBJ2-3; the table's TRBD1 call for D was not verified on the DNA. TRBV21-1 is marked as a pseudogene. The CDR3 consists of 13 residues. CDR3: CASSDSLADTQYF. The CDR3 nucleotides read TGTGCCAGTTCGGACAGTCTTGCAGATACGCAGTATTTT.

The genes are TRBV18 and TRBJ2-7; 8 bases map to TRBD2. This CDR3 is 15 amino acids long. CDR1 is KGHSH, CDR2 LQKENI, per germline. The trim removed 3 bases at V and 7 bases at J, leaving 11 bases unmatched. The chain's CDR3 is CASSPLLERGREQYF. Here the CDR3 DNA reads TGTGCCAGCTCACCGCTGTTGGAGCGGGGGAGAGAGCAGTACTTC. Full variable domain (missing parts from reference TRBV18 and TRBJ2-7): NAGVMQNPRHLVRRRGQEARLRCSPMKGHSHVYWYRQLPEEGLKFMVYLQKENIIDESGMPKERFSAEFPKEGPSILRIQQVVRGDSAAYFCASSPLLERGREQYFGPGTRLTVT.

In DNA form, the CDR3 reads TGTGCTAGCCTATCCGGAGGGCAAGAGACCCAGTACTTC. As protein: CASLSGGQETQYF. This chain joins TRBV12-5 and TRBJ2-5; the D gene is possibly TRBD2 (6 bases). Germline CDR1 is LGHNT and CDR2 is FRNRAP. The ends were cut back, 9 bases at V and 2 bases at J, with 13 bases in the middle. The CDR3 covers 13 residues.

The chain uses TRBV7-9 and TRBJ2-7; no firm D call. The CDR3 covers 14 residues. From germline, CDR1 is SEHNR and CDR2 FQNEAQ (reference sequence). V was clipped by 3 bases and J by 0 bases, with 9 bases between them. CDR3 residues: CASSFTMSSYEQYF. The CDR3 DNA reads as TGTGCCAGCAGCTTCACCATGAGCTCCTACGAGCAGTACTTC.

The V and J genes are TRBV6-6 and TRBJ2-7, with a tentative D call TRBD2 (5 bases). CDR1 and CDR2 from the germline V gene are MNHNY and SVGAGI (reference sequence). V lost 7 bases, J lost 2 bases, and 9 bases lay in between. The CDR3 extends over 12 amino acids. In nucleotides, the CDR3 is TGTGCCAGCAAGAAGAGGGCCTACGAGCAGTACTTC. The encoded protein is CASKKRAYEQYF.

The chain joins TRBV12-3 or TRBV12-4 to TRBJ1-2, with D hard to call. There are 13 residues in the CDR3. Between the trimmed V and J ends, which lost 3 bases and 7 bases, there was a span of 12 bases. CDR3 sequence: CASSFYLNGGYTF. The CDR3 nucleotides are TGTGCCAGCAGTTTCTACCTAAATGGTGGCTACACCTTC.

CDR3 DNA: TGTGCCAGCAGTTACCGGGGGACCTACTCCTACAATGAGCAGTTCTTC. It yields the protein CASSYRGTYSYNEQFF. The rearrangement links TRBV6-5 to TRBJ2-1; perhaps TRBD2 as D (6 bases). V gave up 2 bases and J gave up 0 bases, with 11 bases separating them. This CDR3 spans 16 amino acids. Germline V gene lookup returns CDR1 MNHEY and CDR2 SVGAGI.

This chain links TRBV27 with TRBJ1-4; D is possibly TRBD1 (5 bases). Trimming left V 6 bases short and J 2 bases short, with 10 bases between. The CDR3 consists of 14 residues. From germline, CDR1 is MNHEY and CDR2 SMNVEV (reference sequence). CDR3 DNA sequence: TGTGCCAGCAGCCGCGGGACCACTAATGAAAAACTGTTTTTT. Amino acids: CASSRGTTNEKLFF.

The CDR3 region is CASSSQGDTEAFF. As DNA, the CDR3 is TGTGCCAGCAGCTCACAGGGGGACACTGAAGCTTTCTTT. The chain uses TRBV6-5 and TRBJ1-1; the match to TRBD1 covers 8 bases. Trimming removed 6 bases from V and 3 bases from J; junction bases left unmatched: 3. The CDR3 contains 13 residues. Germline V gene sequence: CDR1 MNHEY, CDR2 SVGAGI.

The rearrangement links TRBV11-3 to TRBJ2-7, with 14 bases identical to TRBD2. Germline CDR1 is SGHNT and CDR2 is YENEEA. Trimming took 5 bases from V and 9 from J; bases not matched to a gene: 9. The CDR3 length is 15 residues. The DNA of the CDR3 is TGTGCCAGCAGCCAAGGTCCCGGGACTAGCGGGGGGCAGTACTTC. This sequence encodes CASSQGPGTSGGQYF.